This entry features one TCR beta chain sequence. Its recognized antigen is unknown. The record has no base qualities; no much larger clone is one base away. These data belong to a study of radiotherapy plus CTLA-4 blockade in lung cancer (dated by TCRdb to 2016 to 2018). Context from the whole study: Objective responses were observed in 15% to 20% of enrolled patients, and disease control was achieved in approximately 32%. Paper-wide results and their limitations: After treatment with radiotherapy and ipilimumab, TCR clones that originated in tumors expanded in peripheral blood. The strongest predictors of response, as reported, were early dynamic changes in blood T cell clones along with a rise in serum interferon-beta after radiation.

Library method: the immunoSEQ multiplex PCR assay. Imported from immuneACCESS, the table was reduced by TCRdb to in-frame sequences with V and J called. These copies leave out some clones; in studies compared against another copy, an unresolved V gene accounts for under half, and the cause of the remainder is not known. The sample has under 65,000 clones on record, 77% of them singletons. The ten largest clonotypes hold about 2.2% of the sample. Unmatched junction bases come to 3, with V trimmed by 6 bases and J by 4 bases. Counted from cysteine to phenylalanine, this CDR3 has 13 amino acids. The only DNA kept is the CDR3, 39 bases in frame from the first base. The germline V gene specifies KGHSH as CDR1 and LQKENI as CDR2. In this study, focal radiation therapy paired with CTLA-4 blockade (ipilimumab) was tested in patients who had chemo-refractory metastatic non-small-cell lung cancer.

This receptor was obtained from a human donor with non-small cell lung cancer whose response to radiotherapy plus ipilimumab could not be evaluated. Sequencing used peripheral blood, obtained from a patient treated with radiotherapy plus ipilimumab. The chain uses TRBV18 and TRBJ2-1; 7 middle bases align to TRBD1. Here the CDR3 is given as CASSQQGYNEQFF. The DNA sequence is TGTGCCAGCTCGCAACAGGGGTACAATGAGCAGTTCTTC.